This TCR beta chain was captured by sequencing in a study of blood T cells in healthy people across ages. Germline CDR1 reads LGHNA; CDR2 reads YSLEER. This CDR3 is 16 amino acids long. V was clipped by 0 bases and J by 4 bases; unmatched bases: 6. The authors ran a second PCR of 7 to 11 cycles using a sample-barcoded 5' primer and a J-beta primer mix. TCRdb recomputed calls from the 5' RACE reads with MiXCR, one row per CDR3 protein. Of 910,000 or so distinct CDR3 sequences in the sample, roughly 51% are singletons; the top ten hold around a fifth. In its sample, this clonotype was seen a few times. The receptor was isolated from a woman aged 55-70 years in good health. J is TRBJ2-1 and V is TRBV4-3; 7 bases match TRBD2. Sequenced input: blood. In nucleotides, the CDR3 is TGCGCCAGCAGCCAAGATCCTGCGGGAGCATACAATGAGCAGTTCTTC. This gives the protein CASSQDPAGAYNEQFF.